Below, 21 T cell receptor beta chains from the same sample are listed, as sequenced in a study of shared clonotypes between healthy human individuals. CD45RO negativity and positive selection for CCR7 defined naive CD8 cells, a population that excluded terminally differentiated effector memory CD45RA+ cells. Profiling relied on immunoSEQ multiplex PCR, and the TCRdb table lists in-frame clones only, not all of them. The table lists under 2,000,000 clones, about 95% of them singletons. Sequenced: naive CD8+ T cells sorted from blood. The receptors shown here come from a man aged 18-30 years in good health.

As DNA, the CDR3 is TGCGCCAGCAGCTTTACAGCGGTTGCTAGCACAGATACGCAGTATTTT. Amino acids: CASSFTAVASTDTQYF. This sequence joins TRBV5-1 and TRBJ2-3; D might be TRBD2 (5 bases). CDR3 size: 16 residues. Trimming shortened V by 2 bases and J by 0 bases, and 13 bases separated the two germline ends. Looked up from germline, CDR1 is SGHRS and CDR2 is YFSETQ.

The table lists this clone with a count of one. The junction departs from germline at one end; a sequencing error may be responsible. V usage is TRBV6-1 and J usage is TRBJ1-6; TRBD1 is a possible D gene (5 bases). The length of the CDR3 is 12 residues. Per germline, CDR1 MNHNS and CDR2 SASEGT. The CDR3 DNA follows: TGTGCCAGCAGTGAAATATCTGGGCGAGGGGACTTT. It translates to CASSEISGRGDF.

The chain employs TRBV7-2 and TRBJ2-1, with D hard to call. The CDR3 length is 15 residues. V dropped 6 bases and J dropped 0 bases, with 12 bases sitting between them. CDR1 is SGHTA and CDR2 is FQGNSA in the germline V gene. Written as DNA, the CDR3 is TGTGCCAGCAGAATAGACGAAAGCTCCTACAATGAGCAGTTCTTC. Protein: CASRIDESSYNEQFF.

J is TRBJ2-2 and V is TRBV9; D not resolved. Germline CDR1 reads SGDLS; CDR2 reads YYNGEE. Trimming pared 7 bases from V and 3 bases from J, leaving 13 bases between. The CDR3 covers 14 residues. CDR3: CASSPRAYTGELFF. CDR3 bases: TGTGCCAGCTCCCCGAGAGCATACACCGGGGAGCTGTTTTTT.

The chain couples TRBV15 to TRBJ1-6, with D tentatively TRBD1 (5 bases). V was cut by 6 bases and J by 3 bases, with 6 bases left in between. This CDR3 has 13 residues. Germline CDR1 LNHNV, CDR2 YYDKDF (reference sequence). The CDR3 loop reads CATRGGYNSPLHF. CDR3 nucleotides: TGTGCCACCAGGGGGGGCTATAATTCACCCCTCCACTTT. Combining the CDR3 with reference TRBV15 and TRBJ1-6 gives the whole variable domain DAMVIQNPRYQVTQFGKPVTLSCSQTLNHNVMYWYQQKSSQAPKLLFHYYDKDFNNEADTPDNFQSRRPNTSFCFLDIRSPGLGDTAMYLCATRGGYNSPLHFGNGTRLTVT.

The CDR3 protein is CASSLDPAGGVDEQYF. The CDR3 coding sequence is TGTGCCAGCAGCTTGGATCCAGCGGGAGGGGTGGACGAGCAGTACTTC. The V call is TRBV5-6, the J call TRBJ2-7, with TRBD2 matching over 10 bases. CDR3 size: 16 residues. Per germline, CDR1 SGHDT and CDR2 YYEEEE. The ends lost 0 bases at V and 5 bases at J; junction bases unmatched: 8.

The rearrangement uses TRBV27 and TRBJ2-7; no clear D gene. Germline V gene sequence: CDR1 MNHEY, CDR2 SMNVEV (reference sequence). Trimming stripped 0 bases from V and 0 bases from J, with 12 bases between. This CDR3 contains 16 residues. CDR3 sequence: CASSLSKGLNSYEQYF. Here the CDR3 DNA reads TGTGCCAGCAGTTTATCGAAGGGTTTAAACTCCTACGAGCAGTACTTC.

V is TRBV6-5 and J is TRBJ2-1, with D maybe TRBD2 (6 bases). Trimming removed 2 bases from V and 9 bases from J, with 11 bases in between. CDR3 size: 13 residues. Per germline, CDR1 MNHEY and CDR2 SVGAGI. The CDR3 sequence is CASSYTDGGEQFF. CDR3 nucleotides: TGTGCCAGCAGTTACACTGACGGGGGTGAGCAGTTCTTC.

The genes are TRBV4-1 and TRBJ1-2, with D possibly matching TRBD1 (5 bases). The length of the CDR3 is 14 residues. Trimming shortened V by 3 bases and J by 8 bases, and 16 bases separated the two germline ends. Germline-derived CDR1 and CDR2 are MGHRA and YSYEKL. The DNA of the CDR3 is TGCGCCAGCAGCCATACAGGTTCTTCGATAGGCTACACCTTC. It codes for CASSHTGSSIGYTF.

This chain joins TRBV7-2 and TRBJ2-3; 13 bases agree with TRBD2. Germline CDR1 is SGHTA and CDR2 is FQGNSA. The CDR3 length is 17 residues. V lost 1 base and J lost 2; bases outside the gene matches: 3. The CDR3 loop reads CASSLGLAGGLTDTQYF. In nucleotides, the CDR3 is TGTGCCAGCAGCTTAGGACTAGCGGGGGGACTCACAGATACGCAGTATTTT.

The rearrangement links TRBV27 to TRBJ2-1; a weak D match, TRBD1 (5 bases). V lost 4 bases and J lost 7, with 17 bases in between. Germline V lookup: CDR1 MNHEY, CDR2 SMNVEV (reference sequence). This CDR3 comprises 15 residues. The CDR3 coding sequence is TGTGCCAGCAGTTCCTTCAGGGTCAGGTCGAATGAGCAGTTCTTC. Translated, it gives CASSSFRVRSNEQFF.

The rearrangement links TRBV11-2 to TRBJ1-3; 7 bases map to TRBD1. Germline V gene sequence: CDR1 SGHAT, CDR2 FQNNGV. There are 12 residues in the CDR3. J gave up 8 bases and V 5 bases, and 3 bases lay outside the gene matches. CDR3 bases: TGTGCCAGCAGCCTAGGGGGCCACACCATATATTTT. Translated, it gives CASSLGGHTIYF.

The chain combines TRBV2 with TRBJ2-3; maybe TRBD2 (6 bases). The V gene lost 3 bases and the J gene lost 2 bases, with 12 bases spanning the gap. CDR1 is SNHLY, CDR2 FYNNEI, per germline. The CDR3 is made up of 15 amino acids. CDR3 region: CASSEGSGNTDTQYF. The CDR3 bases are TGTGCCAGCAGTGAGGGTAGCGGTAACACAGATACGCAGTATTTT.

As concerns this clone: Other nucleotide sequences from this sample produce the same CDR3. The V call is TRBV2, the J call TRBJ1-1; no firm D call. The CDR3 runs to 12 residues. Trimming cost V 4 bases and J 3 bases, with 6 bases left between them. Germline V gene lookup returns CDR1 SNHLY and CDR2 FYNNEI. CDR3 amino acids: CASSGGYTEAFF. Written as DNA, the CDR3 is TGTGCCAGCAGTGGAGGGTACACTGAAGCTTTCTTT.

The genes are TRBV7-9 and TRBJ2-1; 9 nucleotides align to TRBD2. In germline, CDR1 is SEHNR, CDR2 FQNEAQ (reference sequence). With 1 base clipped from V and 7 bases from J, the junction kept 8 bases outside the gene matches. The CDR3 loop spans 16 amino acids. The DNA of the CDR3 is TGTGCCAGCAGCTTAGAGGGTCTAGCGGGGATGAATGAGCAGTTCTTC. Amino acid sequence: CASSLEGLAGMNEQFF.

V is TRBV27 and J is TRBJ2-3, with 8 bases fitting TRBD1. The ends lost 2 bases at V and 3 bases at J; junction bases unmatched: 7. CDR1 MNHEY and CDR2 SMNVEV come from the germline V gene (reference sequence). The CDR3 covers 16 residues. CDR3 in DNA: TGTGCCAGCAGTTTAATAGTCGGACAGGGTACAGATACGCAGTATTTT. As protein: CASSLIVGQGTDTQYF.

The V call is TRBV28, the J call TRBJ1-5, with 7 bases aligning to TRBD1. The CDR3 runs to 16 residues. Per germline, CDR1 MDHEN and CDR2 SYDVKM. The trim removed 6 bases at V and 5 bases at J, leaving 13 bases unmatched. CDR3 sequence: CASRRDSGSSDQPQHF. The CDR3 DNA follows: TGTGCCAGCAGGCGGGACAGCGGTTCTTCGGATCAGCCCCAGCATTTT.

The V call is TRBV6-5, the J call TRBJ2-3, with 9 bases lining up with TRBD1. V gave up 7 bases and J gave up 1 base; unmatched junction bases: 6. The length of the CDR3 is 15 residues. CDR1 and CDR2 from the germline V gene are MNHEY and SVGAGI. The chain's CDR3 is CASMLQGAGTDTQYF. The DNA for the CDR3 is TGTGCCAGCATGCTACAGGGGGCAGGCACAGATACGCAGTATTTT.

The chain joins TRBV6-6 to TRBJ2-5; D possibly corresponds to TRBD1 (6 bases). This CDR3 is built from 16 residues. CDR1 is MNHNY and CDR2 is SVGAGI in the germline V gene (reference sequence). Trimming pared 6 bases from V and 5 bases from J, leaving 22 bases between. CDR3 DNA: TGTGCCAGCAGGGGATTGCCAGGGGCTAATTGGGAGACCCAGTACTTC. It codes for CASRGLPGANWETQYF.

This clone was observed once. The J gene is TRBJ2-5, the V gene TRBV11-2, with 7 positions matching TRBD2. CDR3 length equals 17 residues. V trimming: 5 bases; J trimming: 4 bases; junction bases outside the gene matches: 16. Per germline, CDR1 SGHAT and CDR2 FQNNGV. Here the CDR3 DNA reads TGTGCCAGCAGCCGTGCATTAGGGGAGGGCCTTGGAGAGACCCAGTACTTC. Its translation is CASSRALGEGLGETQYF.

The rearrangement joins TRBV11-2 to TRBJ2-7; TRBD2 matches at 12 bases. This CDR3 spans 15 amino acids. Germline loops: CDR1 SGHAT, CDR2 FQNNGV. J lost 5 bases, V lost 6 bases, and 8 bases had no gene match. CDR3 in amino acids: CASRTTSGSEDEQYF. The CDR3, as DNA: TGTGCCAGCAGAACGACTAGCGGGAGTGAGGACGAGCAGTACTTC.